Included here is one TCR beta chain sequence, with context. Libraries were prepared by immunoSEQ multiplex PCR; TCRdb keeps only in-frame clonotypes and omits some of them. The sample has about 59,000 clones; about 93% are singletons. The CDR3 is 15 residues long. J lost 5 bases, V lost 4 bases, and 5 bases had no gene match. Germline V CDR1 and CDR2: SGHNT, YENEEA. The record originates from a study of T cell changes during pregnancy in multiple sclerosis. This sequence was found in a female donor in good health, enrolled as a control in a pregnancy study. The chain employs TRBV11-3 and TRBJ2-5; 12 nucleotides agree with TRBD2. This specimen was peripheral blood, taken in the third trimester of pregnancy. The CDR3 bases are TGTGCCAGCAGCTGGACTAGCGGGACTAGGGAGACCCAGTACTTC. Encoded protein: CASSWTSGTRETQYF.